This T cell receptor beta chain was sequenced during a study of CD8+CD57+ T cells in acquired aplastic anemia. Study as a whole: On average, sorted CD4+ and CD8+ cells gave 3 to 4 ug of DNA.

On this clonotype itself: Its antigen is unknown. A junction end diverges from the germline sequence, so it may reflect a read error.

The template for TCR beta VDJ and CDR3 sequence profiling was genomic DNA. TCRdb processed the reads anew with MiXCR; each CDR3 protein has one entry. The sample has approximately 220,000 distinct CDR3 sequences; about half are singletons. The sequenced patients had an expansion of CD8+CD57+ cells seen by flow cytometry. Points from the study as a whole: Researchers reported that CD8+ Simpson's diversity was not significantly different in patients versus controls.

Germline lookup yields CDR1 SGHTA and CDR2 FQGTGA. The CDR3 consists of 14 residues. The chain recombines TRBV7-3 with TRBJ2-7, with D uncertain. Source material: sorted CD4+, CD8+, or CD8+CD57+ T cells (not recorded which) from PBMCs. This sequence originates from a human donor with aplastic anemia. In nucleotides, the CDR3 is TGTGCCAGCAGCCAAGACATCCTCGGTTACGAGCGGTACTTC. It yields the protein CASSQDILGYERYF. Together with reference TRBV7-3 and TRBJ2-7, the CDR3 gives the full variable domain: GAGVSQTPSNKVTEKGKYVELRCDPISGHTALYWYRQSLGQGPEFLIYFQGTGAADDSGLPNDRFFAVRPEGSVSTLKIQRTERGDSAVYLCASSQDILGYERYFGPGTRLTVT.